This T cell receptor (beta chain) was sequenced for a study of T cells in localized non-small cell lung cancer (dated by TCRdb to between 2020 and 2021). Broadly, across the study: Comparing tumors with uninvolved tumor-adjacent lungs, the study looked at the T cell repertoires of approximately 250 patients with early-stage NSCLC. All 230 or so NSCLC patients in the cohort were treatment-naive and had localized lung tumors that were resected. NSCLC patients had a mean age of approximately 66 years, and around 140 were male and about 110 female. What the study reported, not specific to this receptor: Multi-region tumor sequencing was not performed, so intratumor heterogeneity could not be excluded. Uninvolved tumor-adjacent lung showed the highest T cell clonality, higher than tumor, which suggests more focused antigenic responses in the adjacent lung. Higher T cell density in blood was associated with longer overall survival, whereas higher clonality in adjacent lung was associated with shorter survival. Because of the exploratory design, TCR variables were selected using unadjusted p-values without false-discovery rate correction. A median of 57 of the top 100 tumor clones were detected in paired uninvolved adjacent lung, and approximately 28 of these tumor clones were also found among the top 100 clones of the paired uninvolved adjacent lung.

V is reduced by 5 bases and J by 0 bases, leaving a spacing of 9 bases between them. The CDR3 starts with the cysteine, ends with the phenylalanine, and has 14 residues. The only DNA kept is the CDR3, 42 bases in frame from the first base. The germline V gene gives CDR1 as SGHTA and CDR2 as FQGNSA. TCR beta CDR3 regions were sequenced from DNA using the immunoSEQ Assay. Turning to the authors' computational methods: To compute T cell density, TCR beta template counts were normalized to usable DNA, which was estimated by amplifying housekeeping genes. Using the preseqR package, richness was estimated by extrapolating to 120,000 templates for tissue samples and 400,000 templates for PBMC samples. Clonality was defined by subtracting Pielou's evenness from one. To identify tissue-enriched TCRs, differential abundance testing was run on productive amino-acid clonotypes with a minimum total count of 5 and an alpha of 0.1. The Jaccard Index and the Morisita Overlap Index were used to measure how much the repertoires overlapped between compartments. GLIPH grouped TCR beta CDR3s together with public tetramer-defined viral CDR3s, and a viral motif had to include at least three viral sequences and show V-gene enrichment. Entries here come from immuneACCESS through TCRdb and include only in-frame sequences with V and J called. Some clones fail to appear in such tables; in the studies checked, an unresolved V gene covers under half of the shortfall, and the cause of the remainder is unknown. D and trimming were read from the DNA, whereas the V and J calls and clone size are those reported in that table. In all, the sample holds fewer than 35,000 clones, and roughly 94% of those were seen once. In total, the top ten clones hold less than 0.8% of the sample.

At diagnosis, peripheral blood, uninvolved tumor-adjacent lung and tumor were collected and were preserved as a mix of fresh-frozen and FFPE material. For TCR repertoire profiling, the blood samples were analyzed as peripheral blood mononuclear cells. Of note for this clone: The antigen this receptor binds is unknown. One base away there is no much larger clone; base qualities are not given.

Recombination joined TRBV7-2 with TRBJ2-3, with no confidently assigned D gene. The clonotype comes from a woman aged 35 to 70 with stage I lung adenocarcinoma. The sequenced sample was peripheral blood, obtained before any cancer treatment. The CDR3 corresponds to CASSHPRSTDTQYF. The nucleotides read TGTGCCAGCAGCCACCCGAGGAGCACAGATACGCAGTATTTT.